This TCR beta chain was identified in a study of Ad26.COV2.S vaccination and SARS-CoV-2 variants. Whole-study results and caveats: It is possible that the TCR breadth and depth analyses underestimated the total T cell responses. Higher spike-specific TCR breadth was found in vaccine recipients than in placebo recipients.

On this clone: Its specificity is unknown.

The treatment here: some 20 received Ad26.COV2.S at low or high dose, single or two shots; five or six received placebo; per-sample allocation not given. Specimens were obtained on day 63 following the first vaccine or placebo injection. Its platform was an Ad26 vector, and its expressed antigen was Wuhan-strain SARS-CoV-2 spike. The table came from immunoSEQ multiplex PCR; TCRdb's copy has only in-frame clones and leaves some out. The data hold approximately 300,000 clones, with about 82% observed a single time. This CDR3 contains 14 residues. The V gene lost 7 bases and the J gene lost 7 bases, with 18 bases spanning the gap. Looked up from germline, CDR1 is MNHEY and CDR2 is SVGAGI.

The sample here was peripheral blood, taken in a trial of Ad26.COV2.S vaccine versus placebo. This TCR came from a person between 18 and 59 years old who received the Ad26.COV2.S COVID-19 vaccine or a placebo. This chain links TRBV6-5 with TRBJ2-3, with a tentative D call TRBD2 (6 bases). Here the CDR3 reads CASTGEWDRNTQYF. The CDR3 bases are TGTGCCAGCACGGGGGAATGGGACCGAAATACGCAGTATTTT.